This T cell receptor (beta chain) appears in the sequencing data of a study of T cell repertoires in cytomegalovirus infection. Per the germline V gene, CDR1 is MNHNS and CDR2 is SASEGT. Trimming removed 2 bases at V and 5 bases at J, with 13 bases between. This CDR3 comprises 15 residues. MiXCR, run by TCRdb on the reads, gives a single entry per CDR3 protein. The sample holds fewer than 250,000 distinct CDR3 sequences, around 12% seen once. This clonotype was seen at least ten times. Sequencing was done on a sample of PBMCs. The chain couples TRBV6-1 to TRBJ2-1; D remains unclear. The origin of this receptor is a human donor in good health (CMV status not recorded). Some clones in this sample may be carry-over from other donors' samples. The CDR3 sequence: CASSERPHPDNEQFF. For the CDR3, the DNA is TGTGCCAGCAGTGAAAGGCCCCACCCTGACAATGAGCAGTTCTTC.